The T cell receptor beta chain under discussion was sequenced for a study of monozygotic twins with inflammatory bowel disease. This CDR3 region has 16 residues. The germline gives CDR1 SGHNT, CDR2 YYREEE (reference sequence). TCRdb reworked the 5' RACE reads into one entry per CDR3 protein, no DNA. Listed are 120,000 to 150,000 distinct CDR3 sequences; roughly 2.5% falls within the top ten. The TCR sequence derives from a human donor with ulcerative colitis or Crohn's disease, or a healthy co-twin of an affected twin (not recorded which). The sample consisted of blood. The chain has TRBV5-4 and TRBJ2-3; TCRdb's D gene call, TRBD1, goes unchecked for lack of DNA. CDR3 in amino acids: CASSSQGGLLTDTQYF.